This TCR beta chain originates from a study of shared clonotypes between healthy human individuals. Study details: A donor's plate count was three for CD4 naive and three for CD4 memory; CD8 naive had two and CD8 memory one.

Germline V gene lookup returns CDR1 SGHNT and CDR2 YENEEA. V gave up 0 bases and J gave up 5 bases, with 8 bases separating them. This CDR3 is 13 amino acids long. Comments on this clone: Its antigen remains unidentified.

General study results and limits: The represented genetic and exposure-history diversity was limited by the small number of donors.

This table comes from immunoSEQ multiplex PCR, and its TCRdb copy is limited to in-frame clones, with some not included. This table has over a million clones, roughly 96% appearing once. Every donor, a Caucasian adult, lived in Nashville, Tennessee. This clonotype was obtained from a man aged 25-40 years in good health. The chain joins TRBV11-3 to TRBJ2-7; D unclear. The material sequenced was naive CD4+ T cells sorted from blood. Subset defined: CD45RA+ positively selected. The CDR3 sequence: CASSLDVADEQYF. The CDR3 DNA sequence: TGTGCCAGCAGCTTAGATGTCGCGGACGAGCAGTACTTC.